This T cell receptor beta chain came from a study of technical replicates of blood from a few donors. TCRdb's copy holds only in-frame clones and misses some; the assay was immunoSEQ multiplex PCR. The data show 50,000 to 70,000 clones, 70% to 90% seen once. The V and J ends lost 4 bases and 2 bases, in that order; junction bases with no gene match: 6. CDR3 length: 15 amino acids. Looked up from germline, CDR1 is SGHRS and CDR2 is YFSETQ. This clonotype was sampled from a human donor in good health. Some clones in this sample may be carry-over from other donors' samples. The rearrangement links TRBV5-1 to TRBJ2-3; 8 bases are shared with TRBD1. Sequenced material: PBMCs. The CDR3: CASSQQGGNTDTQYF. The DNA for the CDR3 is TGCGCCAGCAGCCAACAGGGGGGCAACACAGATACGCAGTATTTT.